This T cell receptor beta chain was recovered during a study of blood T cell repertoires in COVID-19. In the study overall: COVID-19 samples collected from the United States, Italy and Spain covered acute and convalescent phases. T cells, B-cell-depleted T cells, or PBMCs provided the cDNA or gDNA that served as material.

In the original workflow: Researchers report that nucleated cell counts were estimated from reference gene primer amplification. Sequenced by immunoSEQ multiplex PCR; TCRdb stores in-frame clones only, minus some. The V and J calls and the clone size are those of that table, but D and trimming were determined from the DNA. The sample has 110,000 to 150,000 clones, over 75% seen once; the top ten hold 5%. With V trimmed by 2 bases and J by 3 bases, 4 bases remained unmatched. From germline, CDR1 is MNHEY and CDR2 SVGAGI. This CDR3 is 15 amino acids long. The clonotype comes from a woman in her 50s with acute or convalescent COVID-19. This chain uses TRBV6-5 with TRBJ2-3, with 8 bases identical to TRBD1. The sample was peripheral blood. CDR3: CASSYPGQGTDTQYF. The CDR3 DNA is TGTGCCAGCAGTTACCCCGGACAGGGTACAGATACGCAGTATTTT.